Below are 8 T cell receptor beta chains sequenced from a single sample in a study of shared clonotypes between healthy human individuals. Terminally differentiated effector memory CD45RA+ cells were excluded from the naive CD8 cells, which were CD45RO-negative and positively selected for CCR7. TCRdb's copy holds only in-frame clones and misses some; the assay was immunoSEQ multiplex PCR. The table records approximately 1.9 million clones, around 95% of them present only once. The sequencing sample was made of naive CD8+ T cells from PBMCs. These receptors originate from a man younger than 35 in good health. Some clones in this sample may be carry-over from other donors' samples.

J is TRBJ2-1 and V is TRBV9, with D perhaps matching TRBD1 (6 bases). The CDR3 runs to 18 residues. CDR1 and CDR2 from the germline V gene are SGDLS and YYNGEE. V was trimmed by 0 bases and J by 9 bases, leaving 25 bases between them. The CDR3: CASSVATLRGPGDSEQFF. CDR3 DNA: TGTGCCAGCAGCGTAGCTACCCTCAGGGGTCCCGGCGACAGTGAGCAGTTCTTC. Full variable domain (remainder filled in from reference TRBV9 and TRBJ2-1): DSGVTQTPKHLITATGQRVTLRCSPRSGDLSVYWYQQSLDQGLQFLIQYYNGEERAKGNILERFSAQQFPDLHSELNLSSLELGDSALYFCASSVATLRGPGDSEQFFGPGTRLTVL.

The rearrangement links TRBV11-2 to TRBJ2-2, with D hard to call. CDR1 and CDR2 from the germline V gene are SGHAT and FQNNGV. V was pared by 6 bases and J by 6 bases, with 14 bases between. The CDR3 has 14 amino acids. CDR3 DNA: TGTGCCAGCAGTAAGACTCCCCGTTCCGGGGAGCTGTTTTTT. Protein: CASSKTPRSGELFF.

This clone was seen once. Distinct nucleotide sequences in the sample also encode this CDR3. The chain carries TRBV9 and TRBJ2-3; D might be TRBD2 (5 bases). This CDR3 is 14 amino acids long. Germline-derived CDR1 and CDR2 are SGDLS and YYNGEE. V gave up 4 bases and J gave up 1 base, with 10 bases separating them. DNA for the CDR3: TGTGCCAGCAGCCCCCGGGATGGCACAGATACGCAGTATTTT. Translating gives CASSPRDGTDTQYF.

CDR3 in DNA: TGTGCCAGCAGCAATCCGATGGCCCGGGACAATGAGCAGTTCTTC. Residues: CASSNPMARDNEQFF. The J gene is TRBJ2-1, the V gene TRBV11-2, with no clear D. The germline V gene has CDR1 SGHAT and CDR2 FQNNGV. The CDR3 length is 15 residues. V was clipped by 5 bases and J by 5 bases, with 16 bases between them.

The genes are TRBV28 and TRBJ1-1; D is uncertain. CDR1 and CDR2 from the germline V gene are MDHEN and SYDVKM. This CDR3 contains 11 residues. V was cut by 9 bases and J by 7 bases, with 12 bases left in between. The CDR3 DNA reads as TGTGCCAGAAATAGACCTATTGAAGCTTTCTTT. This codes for CARNRPIEAFF. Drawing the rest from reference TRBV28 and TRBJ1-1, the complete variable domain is DVKVTQSSRYLVKRTGEKVFLECVQDMDHENMFWYRQDPGLGLRLIYFSYDVKMKEKGDIPEGYSVSREKKERFSLILESASTNQTSMYLCARNRPIEAFFGQGTRLTVV.

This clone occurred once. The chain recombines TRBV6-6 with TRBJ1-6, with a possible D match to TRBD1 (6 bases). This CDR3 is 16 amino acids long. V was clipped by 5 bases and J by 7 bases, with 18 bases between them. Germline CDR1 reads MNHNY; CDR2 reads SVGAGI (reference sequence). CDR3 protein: CASSRGTARSNSPLHF. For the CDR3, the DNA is TGTGCCAGCAGTAGGGGGACGGCGAGATCGAATTCACCCCTCCACTTT.

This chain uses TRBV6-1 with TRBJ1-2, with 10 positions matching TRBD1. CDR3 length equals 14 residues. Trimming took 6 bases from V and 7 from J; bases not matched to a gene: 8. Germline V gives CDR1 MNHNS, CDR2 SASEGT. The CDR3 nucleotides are TGTGCCAGCAGCGAGGGACAGGGGTTGGGTGGCTACACCTTC. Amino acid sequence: CASSEGQGLGGYTF.

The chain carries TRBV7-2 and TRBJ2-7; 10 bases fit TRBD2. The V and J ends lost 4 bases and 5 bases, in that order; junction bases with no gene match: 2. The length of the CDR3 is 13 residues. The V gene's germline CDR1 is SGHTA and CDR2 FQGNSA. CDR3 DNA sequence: TGTGCCAGCAGCTCGACTAGCGGGCACGAGCAGTACTTC. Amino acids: CASSSTSGHEQYF.